The rows below give T cell receptor beta chains drawn from one sample of a study of blood T cell repertoires in COVID-19. Data came from immunoSEQ multiplex PCR; TCRdb stores just in-frame clones and leaves some out. Of about 200,000 clones in the sample, more than 75% were seen once. Sequenced material: peripheral blood. The origin of the receptors is a man in his forties with active or convalescent COVID-19. Each CDR3 is given with its conserved first and last residue. The order of the fields is clone size, J gene, D gene, V gene, CDR3 DNA, CDR3 protein. The D gene is left open where the match is weak. The size field is filled for only some rows; it gives once, few, many or a size class.

>NA|TRBJ1-1|NA|TRBV28
TGTGCCAGCAGTTTATGGGGGACAAACACTGAAGCTTTCTTT
CASSLWGTNTEAFF
>NA|TRBJ1-1|TRBD1|TRBV13
TGTGCCAGCAGCGAAGGCGACAGGGCTTTGAACACTGAAGCTTTCTTT
CASSEGDRALNTEAFF
>once|TRBJ1-5|TRBD1|TRBV4-1
TGCGCCAGCAGCCAAGCGGGACAGCAATTGTCCCAGCATTTT
CASSQAGQQLSQHF
>many|TRBJ2-7|TRBD2|TRBV4-1
TGCGCCAGCAGCCTTGCCAGGTCGGGACTAGCGGACTACGAGCAGTACTTC
CASSLARSGLADYEQYF
>NA|TRBJ2-1|NA|TRBV3-1/TRBV3-2
TGTGCCAGCAGCCCGTCTACCTTAGGAGGGCAGTTCTTC
CASSPSTLGGQFF
>NA|TRBJ2-1|TRBD2|TRBV19
TGTGCCAGTACGGCGGGGACTAGCGCCTACAATGAGCAGTTCTTC
CASTAGTSAYNEQFF
>few|TRBJ1-4|TRBD1|TRBV27
TGTGCCAGCAGTTTTGGACAGGGGACTAATGAAAAACTGTTTTTT
CASSFGQGTNEKLFF
>NA|TRBJ2-5|NA|TRBV5-4
TGTGCCAGCAGCTTGATGAAGGGGCAAGAGACCCAGTACTTC
CASSLMKGQETQYF
>once|TRBJ2-3|NA|TRBV27
TGTGCCAGCAGTTTAGGTGCAGTTTCGACAGATACGCAGTATTTT
CASSLGAVSTDTQYF
>NA|TRBJ2-5|TRBD1|TRBV7-8
TGTGCCAGCAGCTTGACAGGGGGCAAAGAGACCCAGTACTTC
CASSLTGGKETQYF
>NA|TRBJ2-3|TRBD2|TRBV5-1
TGCGCCAGCAGCTCCCCGGTGGGGCGGGAGAGGGCAGATACGCAGTATTTT
CASSSPVGRERADTQYF
>NA|TRBJ2-4|NA|TRBV7-2
TGTGCCAGCAGTGAATCCTGGGGGCCGGGTTTCGCGTTTCAGTACTTC
CASSESWGPGFAFQYF
>NA|TRBJ1-3|NA|TRBV3-1/TRBV3-2
TGTGCCAGCAGCCAGGGGGCGAGAGGAAACACCATATATTTT
CASSQGARGNTIYF
>few|TRBJ1-2|NA|TRBV5-1
TGCGCCAGCAGCTTAGTGCCTACCTACTATGGCTACACCTTC
CASSLVPTYYGYTF
>NA|TRBJ1-1|TRBD1|TRBV9
TGTGCCAGCAGCGACAGGGGCGACACTGAAGCTTTCTTT
CASSDRGDTEAFF
>NA|TRBJ1-2|NA|TRBV27
TGTGCCAGCAGTTCCCTCCCGGCCCCATCCAAGGGGGATGGCTACACCTTC
CASSSLPAPSKGDGYTF
>NA|TRBJ2-2|TRBD2|TRBV4-1
TGCGCCAGCAGCCCACAGTCGACTAGCGGGCCCTTTAACACCGGGGAGCTGTTTTTT
CASSPQSTSGPFNTGELFF
>NA|TRBJ2-1|TRBD1|TRBV7-9
TGTGCCAGCAGCTTTAACAGGGGAGTTGACAATGAGCAGTTCTTC
CASSFNRGVDNEQFF
>NA|TRBJ2-1|NA|TRBV19
TGTGCCAGTACCCTAGGGGACAACTCCTACAATGAGCAGTTCTTC
CASTLGDNSYNEQFF
>NA|TRBJ2-7|TRBD2|TRBV10-3
TGTGCCATCAGTGACGGGGGGATTTATATCTACGAGCAGTACTTC
CAISDGGIYIYEQYF
>NA|TRBJ2-5|TRBD2|TRBV6-5
TGTGCCACTAGCGGGGCTCCCAGGGAGACCCAGTACTTC
CATSGAPRETQYF